These 6 T cell receptor beta chains originate from one sample sequenced in a study of regulatory T cells in long-lasting Graves disease (dated by TCRdb to 2020 to 2022). Library preparation was by multiplex PCR. The sequencer was an Illumina HiSeq 4000. CDR3 regions were amplified by Arm-PCR with iRepertoire HTBI primers to construct TCR beta libraries. TCRdb itself trimmed the public reads at Q25 with fastp, ran MiXCR and retained productive beta chains. CDR3 protein sequences are deduplicated, and each keeps its most common genes and DNA. The sample includes approximately 470,000 distinct CDR3 sequences, with about a sixth observed a single time. The biggest ten clones account for less than 15% of the sample. The time point label corresponds to: newly diagnosed GD, antithyroid drugs for less than 3 months. For both TCR sequencing and RNA sequencing, RNA was extracted from PBMCs using TRIzol. The same sample was also used in a study of T cells in Graves' hyperthyroidism and ophthalmopathy.

Sequenced here: peripheral blood mononuclear cells (PBMCs), sampled at new diagnosis, from a patient treated with antithyroid drugs. The receptors were sampled from a man in his forties or fifties with Graves disease. Donor details come from another sample of the same person, matched by shared clones.

This clonotype came up a few times. The junction and the germline gene differ at one end; a read error may be behind it. The chain combines TRBV3-1 with TRBJ2-5, with D perhaps TRBD1 (5 bases). The CDR3 is made up of 14 amino acids. Germline CDR1 reads LGHDT; CDR2 reads YNNKEL (reference sequence). The CDR3 reads CASSQLTDQETQHF. The CDR3 DNA is TGTGCCAGCAGCCAACTGACAGACCAAGAGACCCAGCACTTC.

At least ten counts were recorded for this clonotype. The chain employs TRBV15 and TRBJ1-1; perhaps TRBD1 as D (5 bases). Trimming took off 10 bases at V and 1 base at J, with 10 bases between the two ends. The CDR3 runs to 12 residues. CDR1 is LNHNV and CDR2 is YYDKDF in the germline V gene (reference sequence). The CDR3 bases are TGTGCCATATCGACAGCGAACACTGAAGCTTTCTTT. Translating gives CAISTANTEAFF.

The sample holds many counts of this clonotype. The chain links TRBV27 to TRBJ2-7; 7 bases fit TRBD2. Trimming took 7 bases from V and 3 from J; bases not matched to a gene: 6. CDR1 is MNHEY and CDR2 is SMNVEV in the germline V gene (reference sequence). The CDR3 runs 13 residues. CDR3 bases: TGTGCCAGCAAAAGCGGGACGAACTACGAGCAGTACTTC. Protein: CASKSGTNYEQYF.

This clonotype was seen only a few times. V gene TRBV5-6 combines with J gene TRBJ1-5, with D unresolved. V was cut by 2 bases and J by 4 bases, with 16 bases left in between. Germline V gives CDR1 SGHDT, CDR2 YYEEEE. The CDR3 covers 16 residues. The CDR3, as DNA: TGTGCCAGCAGCTTTAAGGGTACGATGAAAAATCAGCCCCAGCATTTT. Translating it yields CASSFKGTMKNQPQHF.

At least ten counts were recorded for this clonotype. The chain couples TRBV28 to TRBJ2-7; D unclear. Per germline, CDR1 MDHEN and CDR2 SYDVKM. This CDR3 has 12 residues. The V end lost 3 bases, the J end lost 6 bases, and 9 bases lay between the germline ends. CDR3 protein: CASSFRVPEQYF. Written as DNA, the CDR3 is TGTGCCAGCAGTTTCCGGGTTCCCGAGCAGTACTTC. Using reference TRBV28 and TRBJ2-7 for the parts outside the CDR3, the full variable domain is DVKVTQSSRYLVKRTGEKVFLECVQDMDHENMFWYRQDPGLGLRLIYFSYDVKMKEKGDIPEGYSVSREKKERFSLILESASTNQTSMYLCASSFRVPEQYFGPGTRLTVT.

This clonotype was seen more than once but under ten times. The V and J genes are TRBV29-1 and TRBJ2-5; 9 bases fit TRBD1. With V trimmed by 6 bases and J by 4 bases, 12 bases remained unmatched. The germline CDR1 and CDR2 sequences are SQVTM and ANQGSEA. The CDR3 totals 15 residues. Here the CDR3 DNA reads TGCAGCGTAGCCATTGGGGACAGGGCGGTAGAGACCCAGTACTTC. Translation: CSVAIGDRAVETQYF.